The source of this T cell receptor (beta chain) is a study of OX40 agonist ivuxolimab in advanced cancers. Study details: Patients were given ivuxolimab, an antibody that agonizes OX40 (CD134). Ivuxolimab doses were 0.01, 0.1, 0.3, 1.5, 3 or 10 mg/kg every 2 weeks. Anti-PD-1, anti-PD-L1 or anti-CTLA-4 therapy given earlier was allowed, and approximately 40% had some. Overall study results and limits: Researchers report that CD8+ T cells had, on average, more expanded clones than CD4+.

Assay used: immunoSEQ multiplex PCR; TCRdb lists only in-frame clones, some missing. The sample lists some 20,000 clones, roughly 83% occurring once. Germline lookup yields CDR1 MNHEY and CDR2 SMNVEV (reference sequence). CDR3 length: 15 amino acids. V shed 3 bases, J shed 7 bases, and the junction held 7 bases outside the gene matches. On this clone itself: The antigen remains unidentified.

Specimen: CD4+ or CD8+ T cells sorted from blood, collected in a trial of the OX40 agonist ivuxolimab. This receptor was taken from an adult with an advanced solid tumor such as melanoma, head and neck, liver or kidney cancer. V and J are TRBV27 and TRBJ2-1; 9 nucleotides align to TRBD1. The CDR3 sequence: CASSLGQGGRNEQFF. The CDR3 nucleotides are TGTGCCAGCAGTTTGGGACAGGGCGGCAGGAATGAGCAGTTCTTC.